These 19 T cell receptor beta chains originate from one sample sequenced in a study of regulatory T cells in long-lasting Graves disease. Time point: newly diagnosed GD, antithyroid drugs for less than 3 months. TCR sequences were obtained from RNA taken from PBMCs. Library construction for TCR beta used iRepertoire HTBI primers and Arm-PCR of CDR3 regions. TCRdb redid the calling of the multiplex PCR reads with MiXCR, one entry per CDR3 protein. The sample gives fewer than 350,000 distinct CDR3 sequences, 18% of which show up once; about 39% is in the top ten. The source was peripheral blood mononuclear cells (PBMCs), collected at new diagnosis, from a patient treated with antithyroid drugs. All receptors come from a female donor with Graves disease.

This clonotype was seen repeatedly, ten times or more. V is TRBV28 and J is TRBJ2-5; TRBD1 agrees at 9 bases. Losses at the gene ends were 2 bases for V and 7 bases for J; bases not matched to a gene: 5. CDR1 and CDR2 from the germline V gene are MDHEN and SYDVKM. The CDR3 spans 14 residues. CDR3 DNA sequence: TGTGCCAGCAGTTTAATGACAGGGGGGACGACCCAGTACTTC. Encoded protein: CASSLMTGGTTQYF.

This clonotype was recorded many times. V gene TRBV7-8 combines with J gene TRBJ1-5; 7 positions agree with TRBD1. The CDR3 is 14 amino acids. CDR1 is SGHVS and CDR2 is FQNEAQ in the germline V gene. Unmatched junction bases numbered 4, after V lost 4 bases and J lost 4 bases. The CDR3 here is CASSSRQGNQPQHF. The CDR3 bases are TGTGCCAGCAGCTCCCGACAGGGTAATCAGCCCCAGCATTTT.

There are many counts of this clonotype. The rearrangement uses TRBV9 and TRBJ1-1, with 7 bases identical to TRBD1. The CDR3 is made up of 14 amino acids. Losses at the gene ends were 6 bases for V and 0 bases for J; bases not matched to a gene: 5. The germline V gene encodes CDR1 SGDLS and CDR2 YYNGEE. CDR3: CASNNDRVNTEAFF. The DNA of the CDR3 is TGTGCCAGCAATAACGACAGGGTGAACACTGAAGCTTTCTTT.

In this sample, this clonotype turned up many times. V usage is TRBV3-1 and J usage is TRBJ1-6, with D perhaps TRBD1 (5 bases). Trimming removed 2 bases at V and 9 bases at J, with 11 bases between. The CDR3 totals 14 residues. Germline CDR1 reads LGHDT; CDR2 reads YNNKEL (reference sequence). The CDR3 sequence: CASSQQGYASPLHF. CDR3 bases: TGTGCCAGCAGCCAACAGGGTTATGCTTCACCCCTCCACTTT.

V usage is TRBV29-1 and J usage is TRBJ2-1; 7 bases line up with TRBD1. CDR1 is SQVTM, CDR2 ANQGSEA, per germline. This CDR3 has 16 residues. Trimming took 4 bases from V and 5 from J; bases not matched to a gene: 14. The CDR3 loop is CSVGLQVRGRDNEQFF. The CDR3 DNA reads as TGCAGCGTTGGACTTCAGGTGAGGGGGCGCGACAATGAGCAGTTCTTC.

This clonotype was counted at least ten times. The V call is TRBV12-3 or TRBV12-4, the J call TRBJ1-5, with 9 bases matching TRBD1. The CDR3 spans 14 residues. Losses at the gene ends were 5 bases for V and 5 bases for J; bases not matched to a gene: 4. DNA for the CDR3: TGTGCCAGCAGTGAGGGACAGGGATATCAGCCCCAGCATTTT. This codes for CASSEGQGYQPQHF.

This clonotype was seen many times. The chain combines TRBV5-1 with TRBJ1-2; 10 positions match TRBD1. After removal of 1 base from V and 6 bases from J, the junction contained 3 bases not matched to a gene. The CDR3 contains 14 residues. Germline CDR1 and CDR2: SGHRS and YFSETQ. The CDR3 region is CASSLMTGGHGYTF. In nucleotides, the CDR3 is TGCGCCAGCAGCTTGATGACAGGGGGCCATGGCTACACCTTC.

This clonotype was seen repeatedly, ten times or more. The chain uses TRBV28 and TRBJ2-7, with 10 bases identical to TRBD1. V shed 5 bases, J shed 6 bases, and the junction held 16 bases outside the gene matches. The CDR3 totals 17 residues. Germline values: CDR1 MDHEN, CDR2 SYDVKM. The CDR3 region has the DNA TGTGCCAGCAGTCCGCGGACAGGGGGACCTTTGGAACGCGAGCAGTACTTC. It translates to CASSPRTGGPLEREQYF.

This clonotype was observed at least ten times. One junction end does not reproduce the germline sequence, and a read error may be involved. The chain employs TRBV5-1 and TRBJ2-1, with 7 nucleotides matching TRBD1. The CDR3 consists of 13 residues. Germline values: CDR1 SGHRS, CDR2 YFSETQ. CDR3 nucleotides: TGTGCCAGCAGCTTCGACAGGGACAATGAGCAGTTCTTC. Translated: CASSFDRDNEQFF.

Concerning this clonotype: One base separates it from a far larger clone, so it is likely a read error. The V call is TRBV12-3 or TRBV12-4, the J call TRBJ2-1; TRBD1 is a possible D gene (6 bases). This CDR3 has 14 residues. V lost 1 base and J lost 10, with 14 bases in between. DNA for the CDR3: TGTGCCAGCAGTTTAGTAGGGGGACACTACGAGCAGTTCTTC. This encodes CASSLVGGHYEQFF.

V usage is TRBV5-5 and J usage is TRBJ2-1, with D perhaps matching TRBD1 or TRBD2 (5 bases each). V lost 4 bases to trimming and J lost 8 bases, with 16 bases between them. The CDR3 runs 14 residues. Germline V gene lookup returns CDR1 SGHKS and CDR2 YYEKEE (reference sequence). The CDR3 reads CASSQVGRAHEQFF. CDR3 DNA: TGTGCCAGCAGCCAGGTGGGGCGGGCCCATGAGCAGTTCTTC.

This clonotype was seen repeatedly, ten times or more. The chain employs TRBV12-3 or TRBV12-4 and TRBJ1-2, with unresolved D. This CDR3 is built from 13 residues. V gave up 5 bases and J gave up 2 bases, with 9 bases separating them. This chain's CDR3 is CASSPTINYGYTF. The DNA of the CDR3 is TGTGCCAGCAGTCCAACGATAAACTATGGCTACACCTTC.

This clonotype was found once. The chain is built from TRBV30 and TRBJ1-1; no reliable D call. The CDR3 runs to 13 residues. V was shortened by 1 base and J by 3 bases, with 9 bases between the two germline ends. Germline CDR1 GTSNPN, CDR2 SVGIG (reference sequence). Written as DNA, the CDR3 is TGTGCCTGGAGTGAGAGGGATTACACTGAAGCTTTCTTT. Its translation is CAWSERDYTEAFF.

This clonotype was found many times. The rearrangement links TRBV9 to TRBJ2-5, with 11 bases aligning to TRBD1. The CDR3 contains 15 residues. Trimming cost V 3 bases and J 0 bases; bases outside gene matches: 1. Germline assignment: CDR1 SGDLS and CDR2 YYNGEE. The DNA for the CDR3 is TGTGCCAGCAGCGGGACAGGGGGCCACCAAGAGACCCAGTACTTC. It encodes CASSGTGGHQETQYF.

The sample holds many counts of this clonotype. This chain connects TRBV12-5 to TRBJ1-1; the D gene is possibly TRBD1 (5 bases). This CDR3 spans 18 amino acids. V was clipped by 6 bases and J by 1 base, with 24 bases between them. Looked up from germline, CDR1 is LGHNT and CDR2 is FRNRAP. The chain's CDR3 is CASGPGYNGHHTNTEAFF. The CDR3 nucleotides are TGTGCTAGTGGCCCGGGATATAACGGACATCACACGAACACTGAAGCTTTCTTT.

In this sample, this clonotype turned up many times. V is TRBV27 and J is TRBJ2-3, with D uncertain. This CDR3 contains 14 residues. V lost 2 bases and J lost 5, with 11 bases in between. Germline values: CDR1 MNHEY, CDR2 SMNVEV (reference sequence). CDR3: CASSLRGSKDTQYF. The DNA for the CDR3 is TGTGCCAGCAGTTTACGCGGATCTAAAGATACGCAGTATTTT.

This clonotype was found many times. DNA of the CDR3: TGTGCCAGCAGTACTCCCCACGCTCTTCCAGATACGCAGTATTTT. The encoded protein is CASSTPHALPDTQYF. This chain connects TRBV25-1 to TRBJ2-3; D is ambiguous. The CDR3 runs 15 residues. Trimming took off 5 bases at V and 4 bases at J, with 16 bases between the two ends. Germline V gene lookup returns CDR1 MGHDK and CDR2 SYGVNS.

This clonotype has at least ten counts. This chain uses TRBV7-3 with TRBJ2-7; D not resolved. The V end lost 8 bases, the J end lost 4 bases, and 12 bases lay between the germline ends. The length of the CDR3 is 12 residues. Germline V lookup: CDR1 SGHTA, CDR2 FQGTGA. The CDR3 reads CASFPCGYEQYF. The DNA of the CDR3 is TGTGCCAGCTTCCCCTGTGGATACGAGCAGTACTTC.

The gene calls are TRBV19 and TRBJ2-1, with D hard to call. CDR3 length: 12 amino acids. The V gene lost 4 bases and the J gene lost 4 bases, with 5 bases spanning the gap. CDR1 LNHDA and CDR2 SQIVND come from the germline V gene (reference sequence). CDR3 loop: CASSTLYNEQFF. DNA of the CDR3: TGTGCCAGTAGTACCCTTTACAATGAGCAGTTCTTC. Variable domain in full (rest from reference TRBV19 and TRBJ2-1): DGGITQSPKYLFRKEGQNVTLSCEQNLNHDAMYWYRQDPGQGLRLIYYSQIVNDFQKGDIAEGYSVSREKKESFPLTVTSAQKNPTAFYLCASSTLYNEQFFGPGTRLTVL.